These T cell receptor beta chains were read from a single sample in a study of radiotherapy plus CTLA-4 blockade in lung cancer. The table came from immunoSEQ multiplex PCR; TCRdb's copy has only in-frame clones and leaves some out. The profile shows around 110,000 clones, about 83% of them singletons. The sample was peripheral blood, taken from a patient treated with radiotherapy plus ipilimumab. The source is a human donor with non-small cell lung cancer that progressed on radiotherapy plus ipilimumab. Some clones in this sample may be carry-over from other donors' samples. Both conserved end residues are part of each CDR3. The order of the fields is J gene, V gene, D gene, clone size, CDR3 DNA, CDR3 protein. D genes are given only for firm matches. The size entry is marked missing in some rows and otherwise reads once, few, many or a size class.

J gene: TRBJ1-2; V gene: TRBV19; D gene: -; clone size: few; CDR3 DNA: TGTGCCAGTAGTCCACAGACAGATGGGTATGGCTACACCTTC; CDR3 protein: CASSPQTDGYGYTF
J gene: TRBJ2-2; V gene: TRBV4-3; D gene: -; clone size: -; CDR3 DNA: TGCGCCAGCAGCCGATTTCGTTTATACGGGGAGCTGTTTTTT; CDR3 protein: CASSRFRLYGELFF
J gene: TRBJ2-5; V gene: TRBV2; D gene: -; clone size: few; CDR3 DNA: TGTGCCAGCAGTGCGGACAACCAAGAGACCCAGTACTTC; CDR3 protein: CASSADNQETQYF
J gene: TRBJ1-5; V gene: TRBV2; D gene: -; clone size: once; CDR3 DNA: TGTGCCAGCACAAGGGACTGGGCTGGCAATCAGCCCCAGCATTTT; CDR3 protein: CASTRDWAGNQPQHF
J gene: TRBJ2-3; V gene: TRBV5-4; D gene: -; clone size: -; CDR3 DNA: TGTGCCAGCAGTCTCGCCCATAGCACAGATACGCAGTATTTT; CDR3 protein: CASSLAHSTDTQYF
J gene: TRBJ1-3; V gene: TRBV7-2; D gene: -; clone size: -; CDR3 DNA: TGTGCCAGCAGCTTCGGACACCACCTTGGAAACACCATATATTTT; CDR3 protein: CASSFGHHLGNTIYF
J gene: TRBJ2-5; V gene: TRBV4-2; D gene: -; clone size: -; CDR3 DNA: TGTGCCAGCAGCCAAGTCGCCTCCAAAGAGACCCAGTACTTC; CDR3 protein: CASSQVASKETQYF
J gene: TRBJ1-3; V gene: TRBV7-6; D gene: -; clone size: -; CDR3 DNA: TGTGCCAGCAGCTCTTCGGGACGGCACTCTGGAAACACCATATATTTT; CDR3 protein: CASSSSGRHSGNTIYF
J gene: TRBJ1-4; V gene: TRBV11-2; D gene: TRBD1; clone size: -; CDR3 DNA: TGTGCCAGCAGCTTTGGCCGGGACAGAAATGAAAAACTGTTTTTT; CDR3 protein: CASSFGRDRNEKLFF
J gene: TRBJ1-2; V gene: TRBV25-1; D gene: -; clone size: -; CDR3 DNA: TGTGCCAGCAGTGAACCCACCCCCGCCTATGGCTACACCTTC; CDR3 protein: CASSEPTPAYGYTF
J gene: TRBJ2-1; V gene: TRBV9; D gene: -; clone size: -; CDR3 DNA: TGTGCCAGCACCCTTAACGGCGGGTCCTACAATGAGCAGTTCTTC; CDR3 protein: CASTLNGGSYNEQFF
J gene: TRBJ2-3; V gene: TRBV7-2; D gene: -; clone size: -; CDR3 DNA: TGTGCCAGCAGCTTAATGGGACCGACGGGAGATACGCAGTATTTT; CDR3 protein: CASSLMGPTGDTQYF
J gene: TRBJ2-7; V gene: TRBV23-1; D gene: -; clone size: once; CDR3 DNA: TGCGCCAGCACCCACCATCCGGGACGCTCCTACGAGCAGTACTTC; CDR3 protein: CASTHHPGRSYEQYF
J gene: TRBJ2-7; V gene: TRBV7-8; D gene: -; clone size: -; CDR3 DNA: TGTGCCAGCTATGAGGGGTTAGGCTCCTACGAGCAGTACTTC; CDR3 protein: CASYEGLGSYEQYF
J gene: TRBJ1-5; V gene: TRBV19; D gene: -; clone size: once; CDR3 DNA: TGTGCCAGTAGTATAGACAGGATAGCAAATCAGCCCCAGCATTTT; CDR3 protein: CASSIDRIANQPQHF
J gene: TRBJ1-2; V gene: TRBV19; D gene: -; clone size: -; CDR3 DNA: TGTGCCAGTAGCTCACAGGGTCTTGTCTATGGCTACACCTTC; CDR3 protein: CASSSQGLVYGYTF
J gene: TRBJ1-1; V gene: TRBV12-5; D gene: TRBD1; clone size: -; CDR3 DNA: TGTGCTAGTGGTTTGGGACAGGGGACTGAAGCTTTCTTT; CDR3 protein: CASGLGQGTEAFF
J gene: TRBJ1-2; V gene: TRBV16; D gene: -; clone size: -; CDR3 DNA: TGTGCCAGCAGCCCCGGACGCCCTAACTATGGCTACACCTTC; CDR3 protein: CASSPGRPNYGYTF
J gene: TRBJ2-3; V gene: TRBV2; D gene: TRBD1; clone size: -; CDR3 DNA: TGTGCCAGCAGGGACAGGGGCCCAGATACGCAGTATTTT; CDR3 protein: CASRDRGPDTQYF
J gene: TRBJ2-3; V gene: TRBV5-1; D gene: TRBD2; clone size: -; CDR3 DNA: TGCGCCAGCAGCCTTGGACTAGCGAGGTCCGGGGATACGCAGTATTTT; CDR3 protein: CASSLGLARSGDTQYF
J gene: TRBJ1-2; V gene: TRBV6-5; D gene: TRBD1; clone size: few; CDR3 DNA: TGTGCCAGCAGGACCGGACAGGGATTTAACTATGGCTACACCTTC; CDR3 protein: CASRTGQGFNYGYTF
J gene: TRBJ1-5; V gene: TRBV2; D gene: -; clone size: -; CDR3 DNA: TGTGCCAGCAGTCCCGAAAGTGGGGGCAATCAGCCCCAGCATTTT; CDR3 protein: CASSPESGGNQPQHF
J gene: TRBJ2-1; V gene: TRBV15; D gene: TRBD2; clone size: -; CDR3 DNA: TGTGCCACCAGCAGAGAGAGCGGGGGGGCCTTCGTCAATGAGCAGTTCTTC; CDR3 protein: CATSRESGGAFVNEQFF
J gene: TRBJ2-7; V gene: TRBV13; D gene: TRBD2; clone size: -; CDR3 DNA: TGTGCCAGCAGCTTGGTAGCGGGGGTGTCGGAGCAGTACTTC; CDR3 protein: CASSLVAGVSEQYF
J gene: TRBJ1-1; V gene: TRBV7-9; D gene: TRBD1; clone size: -; CDR3 DNA: TGTGCCAGCAGCAAGGGACAGGGATCCACTGAAGCTTTCTTT; CDR3 protein: CASSKGQGSTEAFF
J gene: TRBJ2-3; V gene: TRBV10-3; D gene: TRBD2; clone size: -; CDR3 DNA: TGTGCCACCACAGGACTAGCGGGGAACACAGATACGCAGTATTTT; CDR3 protein: CATTGLAGNTDTQYF
J gene: TRBJ2-1; V gene: TRBV7-9; D gene: -; clone size: -; CDR3 DNA: TGTGCCAGCAGCTCGGGCAGGGAAAGGTCCTACAATGAGCAGTTCTTC; CDR3 protein: CASSSGRERSYNEQFF
J gene: TRBJ1-6; V gene: TRBV19; D gene: -; clone size: -; CDR3 DNA: TGTGCCAGTAGTATAGATCGGGGGAACTCACCCCTCCACTTT; CDR3 protein: CASSIDRGNSPLHF
J gene: TRBJ2-1; V gene: TRBV7-2; D gene: -; clone size: -; CDR3 DNA: TGTGCCAGCACCATACAGGGTGATGAGCAGTTCTTC; CDR3 protein: CASTIQGDEQFF
J gene: TRBJ1-3; V gene: TRBV5-8; D gene: -; clone size: -; CDR3 DNA: TGTGCCAGCAGTTATAGAGGAAACACCATATATTTT; CDR3 protein: CASSYRGNTIYF
J gene: TRBJ1-4; V gene: TRBV2; D gene: TRBD1; clone size: few; CDR3 DNA: TGTGCCAGCAGCTCAGACAGGGTTACTAATGAAAAACTGTTTTTT; CDR3 protein: CASSSDRVTNEKLFF
J gene: TRBJ1-2; V gene: TRBV7-2; D gene: -; clone size: -; CDR3 DNA: TGTGCCAGCAGCGTAGGGTCAGGGTACTATGGCTACACCTTC; CDR3 protein: CASSVGSGYYGYTF
J gene: TRBJ2-7; V gene: TRBV7-3; D gene: -; clone size: -; CDR3 DNA: TGTGCCAGCAGCTTACTGGGACCGAGTTTGTCCTACGAGCAGTACTTC; CDR3 protein: CASSLLGPSLSYEQYF
J gene: TRBJ2-2; V gene: TRBV7-2; D gene: TRBD2; clone size: -; CDR3 DNA: TGTGCCAGCAGCACTCCTGGACTAGCGGGGGGCACCGGGGAGCTGTTTTTT; CDR3 protein: CASSTPGLAGGTGELFF
J gene: TRBJ2-7; V gene: TRBV5-4; D gene: -; clone size: -; CDR3 DNA: TGTGCCAGCAGCTTAGTCGGGCGTTCGGGCGAGCAGTACTTC; CDR3 protein: CASSLVGRSGEQYF
J gene: TRBJ2-3; V gene: TRBV7-2; D gene: -; clone size: few; CDR3 DNA: TGTGCCAGCAGCAAACAACCCCCCGGCACAGATACGCAGTATTTT; CDR3 protein: CASSKQPPGTDTQYF
J gene: TRBJ2-3; V gene: TRBV9; D gene: -; clone size: -; CDR3 DNA: TGTGCCAGCAGCGTATATGGACAGCATCCAGATACGCAGTATTTT; CDR3 protein: CASSVYGQHPDTQYF
J gene: TRBJ2-6; V gene: TRBV19; D gene: -; clone size: -; CDR3 DNA: TGTGCCAGTAGTCCGACACCCCTCGTGACTGGGGCCAACGTCCTGACTTTC; CDR3 protein: CASSPTPLVTGANVLTF
J gene: TRBJ2-4; V gene: TRBV27; D gene: -; clone size: -; CDR3 DNA: TGTGCCAGCAGAACCGGACAGATGAAAAACATTCAGTACTTC; CDR3 protein: CASRTGQMKNIQYF
J gene: TRBJ1-3; V gene: TRBV11-2; D gene: -; clone size: few; CDR3 DNA: TGTGCCAGCAGCGTTTCAGACGGAAACACCATATATTTT; CDR3 protein: CASSVSDGNTIYF
J gene: TRBJ1-1; V gene: TRBV5-1; D gene: TRBD1; clone size: few; CDR3 DNA: TGCGCCAGCAGCCCGACGGCAGACAGGGGAGCTTTCTTT; CDR3 protein: CASSPTADRGAFF
J gene: TRBJ2-1; V gene: TRBV18; D gene: -; clone size: -; CDR3 DNA: TGTGCCAGCAACCTCCCGACAGAGTCACAGGAGCAGTTCTTC; CDR3 protein: CASNLPTESQEQFF
J gene: TRBJ1-2; V gene: TRBV6-1; D gene: -; clone size: -; CDR3 DNA: TGTGCCAGCAGTGAATACTTGGTATGGTCTAACTATGGCTACACCTTC; CDR3 protein: CASSEYLVWSNYGYTF
J gene: TRBJ2-5; V gene: TRBV4-3; D gene: TRBD2; clone size: -; CDR3 DNA: TGCGCCAGCAAGGGACTAGCGGGGGAAGAGACCCAGTACTTC; CDR3 protein: CASKGLAGEETQYF
J gene: TRBJ1-1; V gene: TRBV5-1; D gene: -; clone size: few; CDR3 DNA: TGCGCCAGCAGCTTGCAGCCGAACACTGAAGCTTTCTTT; CDR3 protein: CASSLQPNTEAFF
J gene: TRBJ1-5; V gene: TRBV27; D gene: -; clone size: -; CDR3 DNA: TGTGCCAGCAGTTTCGGAGTTAACCTTAATCAGCCCCAGCATTTT; CDR3 protein: CASSFGVNLNQPQHF
J gene: TRBJ1-1; V gene: TRBV2; D gene: -; clone size: -; CDR3 DNA: TGTGCCAGCAGTGGGCAATCAGAAGCTTTCTTT; CDR3 protein: CASSGQSEAFF
J gene: TRBJ2-5; V gene: TRBV15; D gene: -; clone size: -; CDR3 DNA: TGTGCCACCAGCAGGGGATGGGACGGCGGGGAGACCCAGTACTTC; CDR3 protein: CATSRGWDGGETQYF
J gene: TRBJ1-5; V gene: TRBV5-1; D gene: -; clone size: -; CDR3 DNA: TGCGCCAGCAGCTATCGGGATCCCCGCTTCCGCCCGTATAGCAATCAGCCCCAGCATTTT; CDR3 protein: CASSYRDPRFRPYSNQPQHF
J gene: TRBJ2-3; V gene: TRBV7-9; D gene: TRBD1; clone size: -; CDR3 DNA: TGTGCCAGCAGCGTAGACAGGGAATGGAGCACAGATACGCAGTATTTT; CDR3 protein: CASSVDREWSTDTQYF
J gene: TRBJ2-4; V gene: TRBV19; D gene: -; clone size: few; CDR3 DNA: TGTGCCAGTAGAAGGGGGAATGGAGACATTCAGTACTTC; CDR3 protein: CASRRGNGDIQYF